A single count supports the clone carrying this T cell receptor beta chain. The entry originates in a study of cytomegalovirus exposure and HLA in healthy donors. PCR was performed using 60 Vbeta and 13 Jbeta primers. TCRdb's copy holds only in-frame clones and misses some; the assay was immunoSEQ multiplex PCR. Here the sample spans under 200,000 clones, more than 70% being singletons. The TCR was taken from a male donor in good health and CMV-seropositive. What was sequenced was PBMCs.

In DNA, the CDR3 is TGTGCCAGCAGTTTGTTCTCCTTCGGGGGAACGCGGACTGAAGCTTTCTTT. It codes for CASSLFSFGGTRTEAFF. This rearrangement joins TRBV28 to TRBJ1-1, with D perhaps matching TRBD1 (5 bases). Germline values: CDR1 MDHEN, CDR2 SYDVKM. This CDR3 region has 17 residues. Trimming took off 3 bases at V and 5 bases at J, with 22 bases between the two ends.